The 32 T cell receptor beta chains in this list originate from one sample, sequenced in a study of human T cells and chemical hapten exposure. The sample's time point: patch test 3, about 24 weeks after DPC sensitization. The treatment here: therapeutic diphenylcyclopropenone sensitization with weekly scalp DPC. TCRdb fed the RACE reads into MiXCR, producing one record per CDR3 protein. The repertoire holds over 150,000 distinct CDR3 sequences, roughly 26% seen once, with around 2.3% in the top ten. This sample comprised whole blood, obtained in connection with sensitization to the hapten diphenylcyclopropenone (DPC). Receptor source: a woman aged 18-30 years with alopecia areata. Some clones in this sample may be carry-over from other donors' samples.

V is TRBV4-1 and J is TRBJ1-5; possible D gene TRBD1, 6 bases. Trimming took off 4 bases at V and 4 bases at J, with 14 bases between the two ends. The germline V gene encodes CDR1 MGHRA and CDR2 YSYEKL. The CDR3 loop spans 15 amino acids. CDR3 residues: CASSPSRGPNQPQHF. CDR3 DNA: TGCGCCAGCAGCCCAAGCAGGGGCCCAAATCAGCCCCAGCATTTT.

This sequence joins TRBV7-3 and TRBJ2-1, with 7 bases aligning to TRBD2. The CDR3 has 17 residues. Germline trimming cut 3 bases from V and 5 bases from J; bases unmatched to any gene: 13. Per the germline V gene, CDR1 is SGHTA and CDR2 is FQGTGA. CDR3 loop: CASSFMPTQRGDNEQFF. DNA of the CDR3: TGTGCCAGCAGCTTCATGCCCACCCAGCGGGGTGACAATGAGCAGTTCTTC.

This clonotype has at least ten counts. The chain combines TRBV11-2 with TRBJ1-1; D remains unclear. Per germline, CDR1 SGHAT and CDR2 FQNNGV. This CDR3 has 14 amino acids. V lost 1 base to trimming and J lost 4 bases, with 10 bases between them. CDR3: CASSLGVGGTEAFF. The CDR3 region has the DNA TGTGCCAGCAGCTTAGGCGTGGGAGGCACTGAAGCTTTCTTT.

This clonotype was seen more than once but under ten times. V and J are TRBV4-3 and TRBJ2-1; 8 nucleotides line up with TRBD2. Trimming at V came to 0 bases and at J to 6 bases, leaving 13 bases not matched to a gene. CDR1 and CDR2 (germline): LGHNA, YSLEER. The CDR3 length is 18 residues. CDR3 coding DNA: TGCGCCAGCAGCCAAGACCCTCTGGGGGCTAGCGGGCTCAATGAGCAGTTCTTC. Its protein product is CASSQDPLGASGLNEQFF.

This clonotype was recorded at least ten times. V gene TRBV29-1 combines with J gene TRBJ2-3; D perhaps matches TRBD2 (6 bases). Germline CDR1 reads SQVTM; CDR2 reads ANQGSEA. This CDR3 region has 15 residues. Trimming stripped 0 bases from V and 2 bases from J, with 12 bases between. The CDR3 DNA is TGCAGCGTTGAAGATCGGGGCGGGGTCACAGATACGCAGTATTTT. Amino acids: CSVEDRGGVTDTQYF.

As concerns this clonotype: One end of the junction fails to match germline, which may point to a read error. The chain carries TRBV2 and TRBJ2-3; 11 bases fit TRBD1. Germline CDR1 reads SNHLY; CDR2 reads FYNNEI. CDR3 length: 10 amino acids. The CDR3 sequence: CASPGTGGSF. DNA of the CDR3: TGTGCCAGTCCCGGGACAGGGGGAAGTTTT.

The CDR3 region has the DNA TGTGCCAGCAGCCCTTCAGGGAGATTGAACACCGGGGAGCTGTTTTTT. Translation: CASSPSGRLNTGELFF. The V call is TRBV7-3, the J call TRBJ2-2; either TRBD1 or TRBD2 may fit D (5 bases each). Germline assignment: CDR1 SGHTA and CDR2 FQGTGA. The ends were cut back, 5 bases at V and 1 base at J, with 14 bases in the middle. The CDR3 spans 16 residues.

The rearrangement links TRBV4-3 to TRBJ2-3, with TRBD2 matching 10 bases. The V gene end was trimmed by 5 bases and the J gene end by 2 bases; junction bases not matched to a gene: 4. Germline assignment: CDR1 LGHNA and CDR2 YSLEER. The CDR3 sequence is 15 residues long. The DNA of the CDR3 is TGCGCCAGCAGCACCCTAGCGGGAGCCACAGATACGCAGTATTTT. Its protein product is CASSTLAGATDTQYF.

This clonotype was seen a handful of times. The rearrangement links TRBV4-1 to TRBJ1-4; TRBD1 agrees at 7 bases. Germline V gives CDR1 MGHRA, CDR2 YSYEKL. Losses at the gene ends were 4 bases for V and 6 bases for J; bases not matched to a gene: 8. CDR3 length: 15 residues. The CDR3 reads CASSLIRQGDEKLFF. The CDR3 DNA follows: TGCGCCAGCAGCCTAATTCGACAGGGAGATGAAAAACTGTTTTTT.

The gene calls are TRBV18 and TRBJ2-7; D perhaps matches TRBD1 (6 bases). The V gene lost 3 bases and the J gene lost 6 bases, with 12 bases spanning the gap. The CDR3 spans 13 residues. CDR1 is KGHSH and CDR2 is LQKENI in the germline V gene. The CDR3 DNA reads as TGTGCCAGCTCACCTCCGAGGGGGTCCGAGCAGTACTTC. Translated, it gives CASSPPRGSEQYF.

V is TRBV12-3 or TRBV12-4 and J is TRBJ1-2; 7 bases line up with TRBD1. J lost 4 bases, V lost 6 bases, and 5 bases had no gene match. This CDR3 has 13 residues. The DNA for the CDR3 is TGTGCCAGCAGCCCGGGACAGATCTATGGCTACACCTTC. Its translation: CASSPGQIYGYTF.

CDR3 DNA sequence: TGTGCCAGCTCACCAGTGCTGCGCGTCGGGAGGTCTAGCACAGATACGCAGTATTTT. Its translation is CASSPVLRVGRSSTDTQYF. The chain combines TRBV18 with TRBJ2-3, with TRBD2 matching over 7 bases. Germline V gene lookup returns CDR1 KGHSH and CDR2 LQKENI. V was pared by 2 bases and J by 0 bases, with 14 bases of the junction left unmatched. This CDR3 region has 19 residues.

This clonotype was picked up a small number of times. The CDR3 bases are TGTGCCAGCAGCAGAGGGGGTAGCAATCAGCCCCAGCATTTT. Encoded protein: CASSRGGSNQPQHF. The chain uses TRBV7-9 and TRBJ1-5; possible D gene TRBD1, 6 bases. This CDR3 has 14 amino acids. Germline CDR1 reads SEHNR; CDR2 reads FQNEAQ (reference sequence). V was trimmed by 5 bases and J by 0 bases, leaving 8 bases between them.

The chain uses TRBV5-4 and TRBJ2-1; 8 bases align to TRBD2. The CDR3 consists of 15 residues. The ends lost 4 bases at V and 4 bases at J; junction bases unmatched: 7. In germline, CDR1 is SGHNT, CDR2 YYREEE (reference sequence). In nucleotides, the CDR3 is TGTGCCAGCAGCAGCGCGACTAGCGTATACAATGAGCAGTTCTTC. Residues: CASSSATSVYNEQFF. Combining the CDR3 with reference TRBV5-4 and TRBJ2-1 gives the whole variable domain ETGVTQSPTHLIKTRGQQVTLRCSSQSGHNTVSWYQQALGQGPQFIFQYYREEENGRGNFPPRFSGLQFPNYSSELNVNALELDDSALYLCASSSATSVYNEQFFGPGTRLTVL.

This sequence joins TRBV24-1 and TRBJ2-7; D is unresolved. This CDR3 contains 16 residues. Germline V gene data show CDR1 as KGHDR and CDR2 as SFDVKD. The germline V and J ends were trimmed by 1 base and 3 bases, with 15 bases remaining between them. The CDR3 is CATSDFFRTTSYEQYF. Here the CDR3 DNA reads TGTGCCACCAGTGATTTTTTCCGGACCACGAGCTACGAGCAGTACTTC.

This chain connects TRBV9 to TRBJ2-1; 9 nucleotides agree with TRBD2. The V gene end was trimmed by 6 bases and the J gene end by 4 bases; junction bases not matched to a gene: 8. Per the germline V gene, CDR1 is SGDLS and CDR2 is YYNGEE. The CDR3 consists of 15 residues. The CDR3, as DNA: TGTGCCAGCACGTCAGGGACTAGCTCTTACAATGAGCAGTTCTTC. Translating it yields CASTSGTSSYNEQFF. The full variable domain, rest sourced from reference TRBV9 and TRBJ2-1, is DSGVTQTPKHLITATGQRVTLRCSPRSGDLSVYWYQQSLDQGLQFLIQYYNGEERAKGNILERFSAQQFPDLHSELNLSSLELGDSALYFCASTSGTSSYNEQFFGPGTRLTVL.

This clonotype has a count of ten or more. The rearrangement joins TRBV6-2 or TRBV6-3 to TRBJ1-2; D gene unclear. Germline assignment: CDR1 MNHEY and CDR2 SVGEGT. CDR3 length: 12 residues. V was cut by 0 bases and J by 13 bases, with 12 bases left in between. CDR3 DNA sequence: TGTGCCAGCAGTTACTCCTATGGGGTTAGCACCTTC. Translation: CASSYSYGVSTF.

In this sample, this clonotype turned up many times. In DNA, the CDR3 is TGTGCCAGCACCACGATCCAAGAGACCCAGTACTTC. This sequence encodes CASTTIQETQYF. The chain is built from TRBV28 and TRBJ2-5; no definite D call. V lost 7 bases and J lost 1, with 7 bases in between. Germline V lookup: CDR1 MDHEN, CDR2 SYDVKM. The CDR3 loop spans 12 amino acids.

The genes are TRBV9 and TRBJ2-3; D gene ambiguous. V lost 7 bases to trimming and J lost 6 bases, with 12 bases between them. The germline V gene has CDR1 SGDLS and CDR2 YYNGEE. The CDR3 is 12 residues long. The CDR3 reads CASSRVGDTQYF. CDR3 sequence (DNA): TGTGCCAGCTCAAGGGTTGGGGATACGCAGTATTTT. Variable domain in full (rest from reference TRBV9 and TRBJ2-3): DSGVTQTPKHLITATGQRVTLRCSPRSGDLSVYWYQQSLDQGLQFLIQYYNGEERAKGNILERFSAQQFPDLHSELNLSSLELGDSALYFCASSRVGDTQYFGPGTRLTVL.

Only a few counts were recorded for this clonotype. This chain uses TRBV6-6 with TRBJ2-5, with D unresolved. The CDR3 contains 14 residues. The germline V gene has CDR1 MNHNY and CDR2 SVGAGI (reference sequence). V lost 6 bases to trimming and J lost 2 bases, with 13 bases between them. The CDR3 is CASSSQAEQETQYF. DNA for the CDR3: TGTGCCAGCAGCAGCCAGGCAGAGCAAGAGACCCAGTACTTC.

There are many counts of this clonotype. CDR3 residues: CASSLAQIQETQYF. In nucleotides, the CDR3 is TGTGCCAGCAGCTTAGCACAGATACAAGAGACCCAGTACTTC. This rearrangement joins TRBV7-9 to TRBJ2-5, with D unclear. There are 14 residues in the CDR3. The germline V and J ends were trimmed by 0 bases and 2 bases, with 7 bases remaining between them. Germline CDR1 is SEHNR and CDR2 is FQNEAQ (reference sequence).

This chain connects TRBV2 to TRBJ1-1, with D perhaps TRBD1 (6 bases). This CDR3 is 14 amino acids long. CDR1 is SNHLY, CDR2 FYNNEI, per germline. V shed 10 bases and J shed 2 bases, with 17 bases lying between them. CDR3 loop: CANSQGPGNTEAFF. For the CDR3, the DNA is TGTGCCAATTCCCAGGGGCCAGGTAACACTGAAGCTTTCTTT.

V gene TRBV18 combines with J gene TRBJ2-1; perhaps TRBD2 as D (5 bases). V lost 2 bases and J lost 6, with 14 bases in between. The germline V gene encodes CDR1 KGHSH and CDR2 LQKENI. CDR3 length: 15 residues. CDR3 nucleotide sequence: TGTGCCAGCTCACCAATCACGGCTAGCAGCAATGAGCAGTTCTTC. Encoded protein: CASSPITASSNEQFF. The variable domain in full, with the rest retrieved from reference TRBV18 and TRBJ2-1, is NAGVMQNPRHLVRRRGQEARLRCSPMKGHSHVYWYRQLPEEGLKFMVYLQKENIIDESGMPKERFSAEFPKEGPSILRIQQVVRGDSAAYFCASSPITASSNEQFFGPGTRLTVL.

The chain links TRBV10-3 to TRBJ2-7; 7 bases agree with TRBD2. Trimming removed 3 bases from V and 3 bases from J; junction bases left unmatched: 5. CDR3 length equals 14 residues. Germline V gene data show CDR1 as ENHRY and CDR2 as SYGVKD. CDR3 coding DNA: TGTGCCATCAGTGACGGCGGGGGTAGCTACGAGCAGTACTTC. Encoded protein: CAISDGGGSYEQYF.

V and J are TRBV12-3 or TRBV12-4 and TRBJ1-3, with D uncertain. Trimming cost V 6 bases and J 4 bases, with 7 bases left between them. The CDR3 is made up of 12 amino acids. The CDR3 region is CASRRAGNTIYF. The CDR3 bases are TGTGCCAGCAGACGGGCCGGAAACACCATATATTTT.

The chain joins TRBV29-1 to TRBJ2-1; D uncertain. From germline, CDR1 is SQVTM and CDR2 ANQGSEA. The CDR3 sequence is 12 residues long. V shed 4 bases and J shed 12 bases, with 16 bases lying between them. DNA for the CDR3: TGCAGCGTTGCGGGCTTTTGGATTGGGCAGTTCTTC. As protein: CSVAGFWIGQFF.

The chain combines TRBV29-1 with TRBJ2-2; TRBD2 is a possible D gene (6 bases). Germline V gene sequence: CDR1 SQVTM, CDR2 ANQGSEA. This CDR3 comprises 15 residues. Trimming took 4 bases from V and 3 from J, leaving 15 bases between them. The CDR3 loop is CSVALREVYTGELFF. The CDR3 coding sequence is TGCAGCGTTGCCTTGAGGGAGGTGTACACCGGGGAGCTGTTTTTT.

This clonotype was detected once. This rearrangement joins TRBV24-1 to TRBJ2-1, with 9 bases identical to TRBD1. J was trimmed by 6 bases and V by 1 base; bases with no gene match: 12. The CDR3 contains 18 residues. The germline V gene encodes CDR1 KGHDR and CDR2 SFDVKD. CDR3 sequence (DNA): TGTGCCACCAGTGATTTCACCTCCGGGACAGGGCTGGGCAATGAGCAGTTCTTC. This gives the protein CATSDFTSGTGLGNEQFF.

Here the CDR3 reads CASSPTGVNQPQHF. CDR3 sequence (DNA): TGTGCCAGCAGTCCGACAGGGGTCAATCAGCCCCAGCATTTT. The chain couples TRBV12-3 or TRBV12-4 to TRBJ1-5, with 8 bases matching TRBD1. Unmatched junction bases numbered 3, after V lost 5 bases and J lost 3 bases. The CDR3 has 14 amino acids.

The chain combines TRBV4-3 with TRBJ2-7, with D unresolved. Per the germline V gene, CDR1 is LGHNA and CDR2 is YSLEER. V gave up 0 bases and J gave up 2 bases, with 11 bases separating them. CDR3 size: 15 residues. CDR3 loop: CASSQDGESPYEQYF. For the CDR3, the DNA is TGCGCCAGCAGCCAAGATGGAGAGAGTCCCTACGAGCAGTACTTC.

This clonotype occurred a few times. This CDR3 reads CSVGGDKNIQYF. The CDR3 DNA is TGCAGCGTGGGAGGGGACAAAAACATTCAGTACTTC. The rearrangement joins TRBV29-1 to TRBJ2-4, with 7 positions matching TRBD2. Per germline, CDR1 SQVTM and CDR2 ANQGSEA. This CDR3 is built from 12 residues. V lost 6 bases to trimming and J lost 3 bases; unmatched junction nucleotides: 2. Complete variable domain (other parts from reference TRBV29-1 and TRBJ2-4): SAVISQKPSRDICQRGTSLTIQCQVDSQVTMMFWYRQQPGQSLTLIATANQGSEATYESGFVIDKFPISRPNLTFSTLTVSNMSPEDSSIYLCSVGGDKNIQYFGAGTRLSVL.

This clonotype was seen only a few times. The chain links TRBV4-3 to TRBJ2-7; weak D call: TRBD1 (5 bases). CDR3 length: 14 amino acids. Trimming shortened V by 4 bases and J by 2 bases, and 12 bases separated the two germline ends. Germline V gene data show CDR1 as LGHNA and CDR2 as YSLEER. The CDR3 DNA sequence: TGCGCCAGCAGCCCCATGGACAAAACCTACGAGCAGTACTTC. Its protein product is CASSPMDKTYEQYF.